In this sample, the clone carrying this T cell receptor (beta chain) turned up a few times. As yet, its antigen is unknown. The data originate from a study of response to subunit inactivated influenza vaccine. MiXCR, run by TCRdb on the RT-PCR reads, gives a single entry per CDR3 protein. The top ten clones hold 10% to 15% of a sample with approximately 570,000 distinct CDR3 sequences, 7.6% of them seen once. Broader study findings: Researchers suggested that each seasonal influenza vaccination recruits few new T cells.

The V end lost 4 bases, the J end lost 7 bases, and 13 bases lay between the germline ends. The CDR3 length is 13 residues. The germline gives CDR1 MNHEY, CDR2 SVGAGI. This receptor was identified in a man between 50 and 69 years old who received an inactivated influenza vaccine. Specimen: PBMCs from blood, collected less than 30 months after vaccination. The chain has TRBV6-5 and TRBJ1-2; no definite D call. In DNA form, the CDR3 reads TGTGCCAGCAGTTCTTCTACACGGGGTGGCTACACCTTC. Translation: CASSSSTRGGYTF.